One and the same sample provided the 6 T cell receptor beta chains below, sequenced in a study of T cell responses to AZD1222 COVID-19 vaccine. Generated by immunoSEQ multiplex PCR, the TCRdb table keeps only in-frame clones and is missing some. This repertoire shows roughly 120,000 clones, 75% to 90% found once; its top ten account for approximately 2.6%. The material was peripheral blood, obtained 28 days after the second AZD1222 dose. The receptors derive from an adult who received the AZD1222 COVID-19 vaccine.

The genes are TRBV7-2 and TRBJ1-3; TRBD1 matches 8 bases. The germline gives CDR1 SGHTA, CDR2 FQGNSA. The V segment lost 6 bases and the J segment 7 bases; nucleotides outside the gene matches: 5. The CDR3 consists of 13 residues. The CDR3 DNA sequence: TGTGCCAGCAGTCCAGGGGGCGGGAACACCATATATTTT. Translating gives CASSPGGGNTIYF. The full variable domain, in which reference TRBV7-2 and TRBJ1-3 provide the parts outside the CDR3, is GAGVSQSPSNKVTEKGKDVELRCDPISGHTALYWYRQSLGQGLEFLIYFQGNSAPDKSGLPSDRFSAERTGGSVSTLTIQRTQQEDSAVYLCASSPGGGNTIYFGEGSWLTVV.

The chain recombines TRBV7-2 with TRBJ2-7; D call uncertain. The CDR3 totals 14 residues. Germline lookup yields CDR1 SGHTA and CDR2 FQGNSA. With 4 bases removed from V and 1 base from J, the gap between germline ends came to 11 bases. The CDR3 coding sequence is TGTGCCAGCAGCTCCTCCGGTTGGTCCTACGAGCAGTACTTC. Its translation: CASSSSGWSYEQYF.

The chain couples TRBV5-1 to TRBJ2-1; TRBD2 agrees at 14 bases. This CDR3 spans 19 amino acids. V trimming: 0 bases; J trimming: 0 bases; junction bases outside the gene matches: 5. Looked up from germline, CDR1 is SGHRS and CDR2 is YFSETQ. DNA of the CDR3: TGCGCCAGCAGCTTGGGCGGGACTAGCGGGAGCCGCTCCTACAATGAGCAGTTCTTC. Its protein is CASSLGGTSGSRSYNEQFF.

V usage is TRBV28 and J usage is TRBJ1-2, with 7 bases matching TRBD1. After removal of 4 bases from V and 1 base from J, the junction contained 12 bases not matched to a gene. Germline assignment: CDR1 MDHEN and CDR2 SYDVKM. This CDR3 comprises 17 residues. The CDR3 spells CASSSIAVTGVNYGYTF. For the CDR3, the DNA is TGTGCCAGCAGTTCTATAGCGGTCACAGGGGTTAACTATGGCTACACCTTC.

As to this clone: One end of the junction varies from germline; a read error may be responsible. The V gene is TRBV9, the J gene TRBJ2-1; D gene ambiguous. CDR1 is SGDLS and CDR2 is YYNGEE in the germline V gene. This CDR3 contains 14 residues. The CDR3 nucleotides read TGTGCCAACAGCCCCTCGTTAGAATGGGATGAGCAGTTCTTC. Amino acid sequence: CANSPSLEWDEQFF.

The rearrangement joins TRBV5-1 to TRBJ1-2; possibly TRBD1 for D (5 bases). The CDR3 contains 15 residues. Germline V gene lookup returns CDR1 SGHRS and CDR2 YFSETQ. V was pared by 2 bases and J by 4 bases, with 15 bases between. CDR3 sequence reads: CASSFSRGPLYGYTF. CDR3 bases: TGCGCCAGCAGCTTCTCCCGGGGCCCTCTCTATGGCTACACCTTC.